This T cell receptor (beta chain) appears in the sequencing data of a study of blood T cell repertoires in COVID-19. Background on the study: PBMCs, B-cell-depleted T cells, or T cells were the source of the cDNA or gDNA that made up the material.

Original data processing: By means of reference gene primer amplification, nucleated cell counts were estimated. Produced via immunoSEQ multiplex PCR; TCRdb's table is partial and in-frame only. The DNA was the basis for D and trimming; V, J and clone size are from that table. The sample carries a few hundred thousand clones, approximately 86% recorded once. There are 15 residues in the CDR3. The J segment lost 3 bases and the V segment lost 11 bases, leaving 15 bases of the junction unmatched. Germline lookup yields CDR1 MGHDK and CDR2 SYGVNS. The V and J genes are TRBV25-1 and TRBJ2-7, with 8 bases that match TRBD2. Source material: peripheral blood. The sequence derives from a woman in her 70s with active or convalescent COVID-19. As DNA, the CDR3 is TGTGCCGATAAGGTAGCGGGGCTTAACTACTACGAGCAGTACTTC. Translating it yields CADKVAGLNYYEQYF.